This TCR beta chain came from a study of PD-1 blockade in classical Hodgkin lymphoma. This clone was detected once. What it recognizes is unknown. There was relapse after autologous stem cell transplantation in every patient, and there was variation in brentuximab vedotin exposure. The study's findings and limits: Unlike CD8+ TCR diversity, which did not rise significantly by C4D1, CD4+ TCR diversity did.

Libraries were prepared by immunoSEQ multiplex PCR; TCRdb keeps only in-frame clonotypes and omits some of them. This sample has 45,000 to 55,000 clones, with over 60% found just once. The germline V gene encodes CDR1 WNHNN and CDR2 SYGVQD (reference sequence). The CDR3 sequence is 16 residues long. Between the trimmed V and J ends, which lost 3 bases and 0 bases, there was a span of 14 bases. This chain links TRBV10-1 with TRBJ2-5; D call uncertain. The clonotype was recovered from a human donor with classical Hodgkin lymphoma. The sequenced sample was peripheral blood mononuclear cells (PBMCs), obtained before the second cycle of nivolumab. As DNA, the CDR3 is TGCGCCAGCAGTGAAGGACGGGCGCCTGACCAAGAGACCCAGTACTTC. Protein sequence: CASSEGRAPDQETQYF.